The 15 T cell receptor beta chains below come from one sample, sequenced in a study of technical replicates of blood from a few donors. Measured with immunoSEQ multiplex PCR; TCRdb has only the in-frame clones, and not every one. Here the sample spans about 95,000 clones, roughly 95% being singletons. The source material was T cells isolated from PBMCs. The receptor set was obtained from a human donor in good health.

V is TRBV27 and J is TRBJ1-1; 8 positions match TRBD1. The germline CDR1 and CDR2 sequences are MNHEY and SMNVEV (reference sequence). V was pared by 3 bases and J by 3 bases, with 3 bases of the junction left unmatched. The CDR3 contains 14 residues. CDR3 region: CASSFHRGYTEAFF. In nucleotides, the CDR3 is TGTGCCAGCAGTTTCCACAGGGGGTACACTGAAGCTTTCTTT.

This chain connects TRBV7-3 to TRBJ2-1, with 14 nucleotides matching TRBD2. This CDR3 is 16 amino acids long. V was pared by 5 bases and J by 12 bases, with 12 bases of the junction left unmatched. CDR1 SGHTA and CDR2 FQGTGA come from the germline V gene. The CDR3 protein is CASSQVGTSGRESQFF. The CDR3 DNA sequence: TGTGCCAGCAGCCAAGTCGGGACTAGCGGGAGAGAATCGCAGTTCTTC.

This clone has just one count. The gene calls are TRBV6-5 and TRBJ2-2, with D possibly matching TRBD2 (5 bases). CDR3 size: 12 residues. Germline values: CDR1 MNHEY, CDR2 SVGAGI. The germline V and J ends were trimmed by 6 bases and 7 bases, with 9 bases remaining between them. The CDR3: CASRPEVGELFF. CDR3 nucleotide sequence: TGTGCCAGCAGGCCGGAGGTCGGGGAGCTGTTTTTT.

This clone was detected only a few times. In DNA, the CDR3 is TGCGCCAGCAGCCAAGTAAGGAGTAGCAATCAGCCCCAGCATTTT. Translating gives CASSQVRSSNQPQHF. The chain couples TRBV4-3 to TRBJ1-5, with D uncertain. Germline assignment: CDR1 LGHNA and CDR2 YSLEER. This CDR3 has 15 residues. The V end was cut by 1 base, the J end by 0 bases, with 7 bases between.

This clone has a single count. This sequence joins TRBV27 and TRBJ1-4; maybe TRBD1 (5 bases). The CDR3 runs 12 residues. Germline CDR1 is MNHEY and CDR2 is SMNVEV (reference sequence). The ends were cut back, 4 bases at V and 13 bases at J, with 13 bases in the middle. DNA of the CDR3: TGTGCCAGCAGTTCGTCGGACAATCGACTGTTTTTT. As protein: CASSSSDNRLFF.

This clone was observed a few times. The CDR3 nucleotides are TGTGCCAGCAGTTATGGACGGGACAATCAGCCCCAGCATTTT. As protein: CASSYGRDNQPQHF. The rearrangement uses TRBV6-5 and TRBJ1-5, with D unresolved. Trimming pared 3 bases from V and 3 bases from J, leaving 9 bases between. CDR3 length: 14 residues. In germline, CDR1 is MNHEY, CDR2 SVGAGI.

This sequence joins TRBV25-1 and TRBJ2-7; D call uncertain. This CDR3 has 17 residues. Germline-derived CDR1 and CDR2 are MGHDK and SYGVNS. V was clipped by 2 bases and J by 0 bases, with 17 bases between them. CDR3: CASSEGLSGLSSYEQYF. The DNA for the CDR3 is TGTGCCAGCAGTGAAGGGTTGTCGGGTTTAAGCTCCTACGAGCAGTACTTC.

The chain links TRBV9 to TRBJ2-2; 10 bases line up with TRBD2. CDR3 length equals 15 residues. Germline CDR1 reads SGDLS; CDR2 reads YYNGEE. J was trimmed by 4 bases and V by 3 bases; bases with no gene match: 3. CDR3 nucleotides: TGTGCCAGCAGCGCCCTAGCGGGAGCCACCGGGGAGCTGTTTTTT. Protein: CASSALAGATGELFF. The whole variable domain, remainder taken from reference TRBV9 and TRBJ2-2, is DSGVTQTPKHLITATGQRVTLRCSPRSGDLSVYWYQQSLDQGLQFLIQYYNGEERAKGNILERFSAQQFPDLHSELNLSSLELGDSALYFCASSALAGATGELFFGEGSRLTVL.

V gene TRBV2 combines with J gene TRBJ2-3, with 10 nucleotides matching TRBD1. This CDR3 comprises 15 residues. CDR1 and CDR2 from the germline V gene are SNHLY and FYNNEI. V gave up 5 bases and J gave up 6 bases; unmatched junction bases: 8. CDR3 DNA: TGTGCCAGCAGTCCCGGGACAGGGGTTGGGGATACGCAGTATTTT. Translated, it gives CASSPGTGVGDTQYF.

The CDR3 bases are TGCGCCAGCAGCTTGGGCCAGGCTAATAGTGGAAACACCATATATTTT. Amino acid sequence: CASSLGQANSGNTIYF. V gene TRBV5-1 combines with J gene TRBJ1-3; D unresolved. Germline loops: CDR1 SGHRS, CDR2 YFSETQ. This CDR3 has 16 residues. V lost 0 bases, J lost 3 bases, and 13 bases lay in between.

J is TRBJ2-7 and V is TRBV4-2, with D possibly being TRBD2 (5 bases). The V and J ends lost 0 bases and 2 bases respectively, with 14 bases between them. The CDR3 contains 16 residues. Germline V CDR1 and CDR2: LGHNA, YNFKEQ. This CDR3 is CASSQDTARDTYEQYF. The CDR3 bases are TGTGCCAGCAGCCAAGATACCGCCCGGGATACCTACGAGCAGTACTTC.

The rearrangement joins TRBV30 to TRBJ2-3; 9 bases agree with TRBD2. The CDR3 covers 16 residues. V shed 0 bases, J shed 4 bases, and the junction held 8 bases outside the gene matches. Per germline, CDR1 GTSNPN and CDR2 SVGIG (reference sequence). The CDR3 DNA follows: TGTGCCTGGAGTGTAGGATCCCAGCGGGAGGCAGATACGCAGTATTTT. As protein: CAWSVGSQREADTQYF.

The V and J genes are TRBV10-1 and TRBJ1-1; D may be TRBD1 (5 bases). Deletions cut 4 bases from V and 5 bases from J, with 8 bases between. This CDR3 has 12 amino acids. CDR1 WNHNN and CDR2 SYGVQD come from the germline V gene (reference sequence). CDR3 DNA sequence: TGCGCCAGCAGTGGGGGCATGACTGAAGCTTTCTTT. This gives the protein CASSGGMTEAFF.

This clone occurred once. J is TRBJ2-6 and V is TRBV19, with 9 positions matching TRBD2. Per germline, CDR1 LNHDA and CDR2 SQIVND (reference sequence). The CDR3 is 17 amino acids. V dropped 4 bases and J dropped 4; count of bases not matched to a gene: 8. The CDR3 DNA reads TGTGCCAGTAGTAAGAATAGCGGGAGTGCCGGGGCCAACGTCCTGACTTTC. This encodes CASSKNSGSAGANVLTF.

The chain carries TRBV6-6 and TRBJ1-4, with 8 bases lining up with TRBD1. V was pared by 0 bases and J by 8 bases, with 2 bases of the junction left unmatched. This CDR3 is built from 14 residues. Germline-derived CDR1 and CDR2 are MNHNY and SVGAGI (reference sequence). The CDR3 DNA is TGTGCCAGCAGTTACTCAAACAGGGGGGAAAAACTGTTTTTT. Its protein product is CASSYSNRGEKLFF.